This passage covers 30 T cell receptor beta chains from one sample sequenced in a study of blood T cell repertoires in COVID-19. The repertoire was sequenced with immunoSEQ multiplex PCR; TCRdb's copy has only in-frame clones and lacks some. The sample has under 400,000 clones, around 85% seen once. The sequenced sample consisted of PBMCs or T cells enriched from blood (not recorded which). The receptors shown here come from a woman between 40 and 55 years old with acute COVID-19.

The rearrangement joins TRBV9 to TRBJ2-1, with 14 bases matching TRBD2. The CDR3 has 19 residues. The junction had 9 bases not matched to a gene; V was cut back by 4 bases and J by 0 bases. The V gene's germline CDR1 is SGDLS and CDR2 YYNGEE. The CDR3 region is CASSPRTSGGLNSYNEQFF. CDR3 nucleotide sequence: TGTGCCAGCAGCCCCAGGACTAGCGGGGGGCTTAACTCCTACAATGAGCAGTTCTTC. The whole variable domain, filled in from reference TRBV9 and TRBJ2-1, reads DSGVTQTPKHLITATGQRVTLRCSPRSGDLSVYWYQQSLDQGLQFLIQYYNGEERAKGNILERFSAQQFPDLHSELNLSSLELGDSALYFCASSPRTSGGLNSYNEQFFGPGTRLTVL.

This clone has only one observation. This rearrangement joins TRBV28 to TRBJ1-6; TRBD1 matches at 11 bases. This CDR3 contains 18 residues. V dropped 6 bases and J dropped 0; count of bases not matched to a gene: 7. Germline V gene data show CDR1 as MDHEN and CDR2 as SYDVKM. CDR3 protein: CASRRDRGYSSYNSPLHF. The CDR3 DNA is TGTGCCAGCAGGAGGGACAGGGGGTATAGCTCCTATAATTCACCCCTCCACTTT. Full variable domain (rest looked up from reference TRBV28 and TRBJ1-6): DVKVTQSSRYLVKRTGEKVFLECVQDMDHENMFWYRQDPGLGLRLIYFSYDVKMKEKGDIPEGYSVSREKKERFSLILESASTNQTSMYLCASRRDRGYSSYNSPLHFGNGTRLTVT.

This clone appeared a few times. This sequence joins TRBV28 and TRBJ2-2, with 8 bases identical to TRBD2. This CDR3 is built from 15 residues. Germline CDR1 is MDHEN and CDR2 is SYDVKM. V shed 5 bases, J shed 6 bases, and the junction held 8 bases outside the gene matches. The CDR3 region is CASSPPSGSAGELFF. The CDR3 DNA reads as TGTGCCAGCAGTCCCCCCAGCGGGAGCGCCGGGGAGCTGTTTTTT. Using reference TRBV28 and TRBJ2-2 for the parts outside the CDR3, the full variable domain is DVKVTQSSRYLVKRTGEKVFLECVQDMDHENMFWYRQDPGLGLRLIYFSYDVKMKEKGDIPEGYSVSREKKERFSLILESASTNQTSMYLCASSPPSGSAGELFFGEGSRLTVL.

This chain connects TRBV7-2 to TRBJ2-1; TRBD2 matches 8 bases. CDR1 SGHTA and CDR2 FQGNSA come from the germline V gene. Losses at the gene ends were 2 bases for V and 10 bases for J; bases not matched to a gene: 13. CDR3 length: 16 amino acids. The chain's CDR3 is CASSLIAGIRVGEQFF. CDR3 DNA: TGTGCCAGCAGCTTAATAGCGGGAATCCGTGTTGGGGAGCAGTTCTTC.

This rearrangement joins TRBV7-9 to TRBJ1-3, with D tentatively TRBD1 (5 bases). The CDR3 runs to 16 residues. Trimming stripped 3 bases from V and 6 bases from J, with 18 bases between. CDR1 is SEHNR and CDR2 is FQNEAQ in the germline V gene (reference sequence). The CDR3: CASSFRKAQVVNTIYF. The CDR3 coding sequence is TGTGCCAGCAGCTTCCGCAAAGCACAGGTCGTAAACACCATATATTTT.

The chain's CDR3 is CASSARNRGELFF. The CDR3 DNA reads as TGTGCCAGCAGTGCCAGGAACCGCGGGGAGCTGTTTTTT. This chain connects TRBV25-1 to TRBJ2-2, with D unresolved. Germline V gene lookup returns CDR1 MGHDK and CDR2 SYGVNS. This CDR3 spans 13 amino acids. Deletions cut 4 bases from V and 7 bases from J, with 10 bases between.

The CDR3 is CASGFGGEETQYF. CDR3 sequence (DNA): TGTGCTAGTGGTTTTGGGGGGGAAGAGACCCAGTACTTC. The V call is TRBV12-5, the J call TRBJ2-5; TRBD2 matches at 7 bases. The CDR3 runs 13 residues. V lost 3 bases to trimming and J lost 3 bases; unmatched junction nucleotides: 1. CDR1 LGHNT and CDR2 FRNRAP come from the germline V gene.

The genes are TRBV3-1 (or the pseudogene TRBV3-2) and TRBJ1-2; possibly TRBD1 for D (6 bases). CDR3 length: 14 amino acids. The V end was cut by 1 base, the J end by 5 bases, with 11 bases between. Germline CDR1 and CDR2: LGHDT and YNNKEL (reference sequence). This chain's CDR3 is CASSQVSGEYGYTF. The CDR3, as DNA: TGTGCCAGCAGCCAAGTCTCAGGGGAGTATGGCTACACCTTC.

This chain connects TRBV5-1 to TRBJ1-3, with a weak D call TRBD1 (6 bases). The germline V gene encodes CDR1 SGHRS and CDR2 YFSETQ. The V end was cut by 4 bases, the J end by 0 bases, with 14 bases between. The CDR3 is made up of 16 amino acids. The CDR3 region is CASSPTTGTSGNTIYF. The DNA of the CDR3 is TGCGCCAGCAGCCCTACGACAGGAACCTCTGGAAACACCATATATTTT. Together with reference TRBV5-1 and TRBJ1-3, the CDR3 gives the full variable domain: KAGVTQTPRYLIKTRGQQVTLSCSPISGHRSVSWYQQTPGQGLQFLFEYFSETQRNKGNFPGRFSGRQFSNSRSEMNVSTLELGDSALYLCASSPTTGTSGNTIYFGEGSWLTVV.

The gene calls are TRBV3-1 (or the pseudogene TRBV3-2) and TRBJ1-2; D possibly corresponds to TRBD1 (6 bases). The V gene's germline CDR1 is LGHDT and CDR2 YNNKEL (reference sequence). V shed 1 base and J shed 5 bases, with 11 bases lying between them. The CDR3 extends over 14 amino acids. DNA for the CDR3: TGTGCCAGCAGCCAAGGTACAGGGCCTTATGGCTACACCTTC. Its protein is CASSQGTGPYGYTF.

The V and J genes are TRBV6-5 and TRBJ2-7; D not resolved. The CDR3 is 14 residues long. Between the trimmed V and J ends, which lost 0 bases and 2 bases, there was a span of 8 bases. Germline values: CDR1 MNHEY, CDR2 SVGAGI. The CDR3 protein is CASSYSFRTYEQYF. The CDR3 bases are TGTGCCAGCAGTTACTCGTTCCGTACCTACGAGCAGTACTTC.

The V gene is TRBV21-1, the J gene TRBJ1-2. TRBV21-1 is listed as a pseudogene. The CDR3 is made up of 21 amino acids. CDR3 protein: CASSNNGQVGGVYLPNYGYTF. The DNA of the CDR3 is TGTGCCAGCAGCAATAATGGTCAGGTCGGGGGTGTATACCTTCCTAACTATGGCTACACCTTC.

This chain connects TRBV18 to TRBJ1-4, with a weak D call TRBD1 (5 bases). The CDR3 runs to 17 residues. Looked up from germline, CDR1 is KGHSH and CDR2 is LQKENI. With 3 bases removed from V and 0 bases from J, the gap between germline ends came to 14 bases. The CDR3, as DNA: TGTGCCAGCTCACCTCCCCGGTTACAGGCAACTAATGAAAAACTGTTTTTT. Its protein product is CASSPPRLQATNEKLFF.

The chain carries TRBV27 and TRBJ1-5; D may be TRBD1 (6 bases). Trimming removed 7 bases at V and 3 bases at J, with 13 bases between. Per the germline V gene, CDR1 is MNHEY and CDR2 is SMNVEV (reference sequence). The CDR3 sequence is 14 residues long. The CDR3 DNA reads TGTGCCAGCAAAAGAGGGGGGGACAATCAGCCCCAGCATTTT. As protein: CASKRGGDNQPQHF.

This chain joins TRBV6-5 and TRBJ1-2, with D hard to call. The CDR3 has 15 amino acids. Germline CDR1 is MNHEY and CDR2 is SVGAGI. The ends were cut back, 0 bases at V and 3 bases at J, with 11 bases in the middle. DNA for the CDR3: TGTGCCAGCAGTTACTCAAACGGTCTATACTATGGCTACACCTTC. As protein: CASSYSNGLYYGYTF.

Details on this clone: This specimen includes other DNA sequences encoding the same CDR3. V is TRBV12-3 or TRBV12-4 and J is TRBJ2-7; D remains ambiguous. Trimming left V 3 bases short and J 0 bases short, with 6 bases between. The CDR3 spans 13 residues. The CDR3 protein is CASSLSSSYEQYF. The CDR3 coding sequence is TGTGCCAGCAGTTTGAGTAGCTCCTACGAGCAGTACTTC.

The CDR3 DNA reads as TGCAGTGCTAGTGAAGCCTTGGGGGGGGAGACCCAGTACTTC. The encoded protein is CSASEALGGETQYF. This sequence joins TRBV20-1 and TRBJ2-5, with 7 nucleotides matching TRBD2. Losses at the gene ends were 3 bases for V and 5 bases for J; bases not matched to a gene: 9. CDR3 length: 14 amino acids. From germline, CDR1 is DFQATT and CDR2 SNEGSKA (reference sequence).

The chain uses TRBV6-1 and TRBJ1-1, with D possibly matching TRBD1 (6 bases). The germline gives CDR1 MNHNS, CDR2 SASEGT. V was trimmed by 2 bases and J by 3 bases, leaving 13 bases between them. The CDR3 totals 15 residues. The CDR3 is CASSESGGLHTEAFF. CDR3 sequence (DNA): TGTGCCAGCAGTGAATCGGGGGGGCTTCACACTGAAGCTTTCTTT.

CDR3 bases: TGTGCCAGCAGTCCTCCCGGACAGGGGAATGAAAAACTGTTTTTT. This translates into CASSPPGQGNEKLFF. J is TRBJ1-4 and V is TRBV27; 9 bases are a match to TRBD1. V was pared by 5 bases and J by 5 bases, with 6 bases of the junction left unmatched. CDR3 size: 15 residues. Per the germline V gene, CDR1 is MNHEY and CDR2 is SMNVEV (reference sequence).

This chain connects TRBV19 to TRBJ2-2, with D perhaps matching TRBD1 (6 bases). This CDR3 contains 17 residues. CDR1 and CDR2 from the germline V gene are LNHDA and SQIVND (reference sequence). The V end lost 2 bases, the J end lost 2 bases, and 15 bases lay between the germline ends. The CDR3 sequence is CASSIRRRGKNTGELFF. The CDR3 DNA reads as TGTGCCAGTAGTATACGTCGCAGGGGCAAAAACACCGGGGAGCTGTTTTTT.

The chain employs TRBV7-2 and TRBJ2-3; TRBD2 agrees at 7 bases. The CDR3 totals 15 residues. Losses at the gene ends were 4 bases for V and 2 bases for J; bases not matched to a gene: 6. The germline CDR1 and CDR2 sequences are SGHTA and FQGNSA. The CDR3 DNA follows: TGTGCCAGCAGCTCACCGGGACTATACACAGATACGCAGTATTTT. The encoded protein is CASSSPGLYTDTQYF.

The chain has TRBV18 and TRBJ2-1, with TRBD2 identical over 10 bases. V shed 4 bases, J shed 2 bases, and the junction held 2 bases outside the gene matches. The V gene's germline CDR1 is KGHSH and CDR2 LQKENI. This CDR3 is built from 15 residues. The CDR3 here is CASSLSGGPYNEQFF. CDR3 coding DNA: TGTGCCAGCTCACTTAGCGGGGGGCCCTACAATGAGCAGTTCTTC.

This rearrangement joins TRBV28 to TRBJ1-4, with TRBD1 as a possible D gene (5 bases). Per germline, CDR1 MDHEN and CDR2 SYDVKM. CDR3 length: 15 amino acids. Trimming took 2 bases from V and 6 from J, leaving 13 bases between them. The CDR3 loop reads CASSLALSRDEKLFF. For the CDR3, the DNA is TGTGCCAGCAGTTTAGCCCTAAGCAGGGATGAAAAACTGTTTTTT. The entire variable domain, with the rest obtained from reference TRBV28 and TRBJ1-4, is as follows: DVKVTQSSRYLVKRTGEKVFLECVQDMDHENMFWYRQDPGLGLRLIYFSYDVKMKEKGDIPEGYSVSREKKERFSLILESASTNQTSMYLCASSLALSRDEKLFFGSGTQLSVL.

V and J are TRBV7-3 and TRBJ2-1; D is unresolved. Germline V lookup: CDR1 SGHTA, CDR2 FQGTGA. This CDR3 region has 13 residues. Trimming stripped 5 bases from V and 5 bases from J, with 10 bases between. CDR3 DNA: TGTGCCAGCAGCATTGTCCCCAACAATGAGCAGTTCTTC. This gives the protein CASSIVPNNEQFF.

This chain connects TRBV5-1 to TRBJ1-1, with 7 bases aligning to TRBD1. CDR1 SGHRS and CDR2 YFSETQ come from the germline V gene. The CDR3 runs 13 residues. J lost 1 base, V lost 6 bases, and 3 bases had no gene match. The CDR3 nucleotides are TGCGCCAGCACGGGACAGCAGAACACTGAAGCTTTCTTT. Amino acids: CASTGQQNTEAFF.

Comment on this clone: Distinct nucleotide sequences in the sample also encode this CDR3. The chain recombines TRBV18 with TRBJ2-5; possibly TRBD2 for D (6 bases). The length of the CDR3 is 13 residues. V gave up 0 bases and J gave up 5 bases, with 7 bases separating them. Looked up from germline, CDR1 is KGHSH and CDR2 is LQKENI. CDR3 in amino acids: CASSPPREETQYF. The CDR3 coding sequence is TGTGCCAGCTCACCACCCCGGGAGGAGACCCAGTACTTC.

The chain links TRBV15 to TRBJ2-5; 7 nucleotides align to TRBD1. This CDR3 has 18 residues. With V trimmed by 0 bases and J by 2 bases, 12 bases remained unmatched. Germline lookup yields CDR1 LNHNV and CDR2 YYDKDF (reference sequence). The CDR3 region has the DNA TGTGCCACCAGCAGAGATAGGGGGCCAGGCTCAGAACAAGAGACCCAGTACTTC. It encodes CATSRDRGPGSEQETQYF.

The CDR3 DNA is TGTGCCAGCAGTACCGGGGGAGGCGACGAGCAGTACTTC. Amino acid sequence: CASSTGGGDEQYF. The rearrangement links TRBV28 to TRBJ2-7; possibly TRBD2 for D (6 bases). The V end was cut by 5 bases, the J end by 5 bases, with 13 bases between. CDR1 is MDHEN and CDR2 is SYDVKM in the germline V gene. The CDR3 sequence is 13 residues long.

The V call is TRBV5-1, the J call TRBJ2-4; 8 nucleotides match TRBD2. CDR1 and CDR2 from the germline V gene are SGHRS and YFSETQ. CDR3 length equals 15 residues. The junction had 5 bases not matched to a gene; V was cut back by 6 bases and J by 0 bases. The CDR3 DNA sequence: TGCGCCAGCACTCCGGGGGGGACAGCCAAAAACATTCAGTACTTC. Its protein product is CASTPGGTAKNIQYF.

This clone appeared a few times. The V gene is TRBV5-5, the J gene TRBJ1-5, with 7 bases identical to TRBD1. The CDR3 is 15 residues long. Per germline, CDR1 SGHKS and CDR2 YYEKEE (reference sequence). The ends lost 1 base at V and 4 bases at J; junction bases unmatched: 5. CDR3 residues: CASSLSGQANQPQHF. CDR3 DNA sequence: TGTGCCAGCAGCTTGTCAGGACAGGCTAATCAGCCCCAGCATTTT.